A single sample is the source of the 20 T cell receptor beta chains below, sequenced in a study of human T cells and chemical hapten exposure. TCRdb processed the RACE reads anew with MiXCR; each CDR3 protein has one entry. Of 150,000 or so distinct CDR3 sequences listed, about 15% are singletons. Regarding time point: patch test 1, 2 weeks after DPC sensitization. Noted treatment: therapeutic diphenylcyclopropenone sensitization with weekly scalp DPC. The sample here was whole blood, taken in connection with sensitization to the hapten diphenylcyclopropenone (DPC). These receptors were obtained from a woman in her thirties with alopecia areata. Some clones in this sample may be carry-over from other donors' samples.

This chain uses TRBV6-5 with TRBJ1-2; TRBD1 aligns across 8 bases. This CDR3 has 13 residues. Germline CDR1 and CDR2: MNHEY and SVGAGI. The V and J ends lost 6 bases and 4 bases, in that order; junction bases with no gene match: 4. CDR3 region: CASRLTGAYGYTF. DNA for the CDR3: TGTGCCAGCAGATTGACAGGGGCCTATGGCTACACCTTC.

Only a few counts were recorded for this clonotype. DNA for the CDR3: TGTGCCAGCAGCGTAGCGGGGGGCTACACAGATACGCAGTATTTT. Residues: CASSVAGGYTDTQYF. The genes are TRBV9 and TRBJ2-3; TRBD2 might be the D (7 bases). V shed 0 bases and J shed 2 bases, with 10 bases lying between them. The CDR3 totals 15 residues. The germline V gene encodes CDR1 SGDLS and CDR2 YYNGEE.

This clonotype was counted only a few times. The chain couples TRBV28 to TRBJ2-1; TRBD1 aligns across 7 bases. Germline V gene lookup returns CDR1 MDHEN and CDR2 SYDVKM. This CDR3 is 16 amino acids long. The V and J ends lost 5 bases and 7 bases, in that order; junction bases with no gene match: 14. The CDR3: CASSTFWDSFRNEQFF. CDR3 sequence (DNA): TGTGCCAGCAGTACCTTCTGGGACAGCTTTCGGAATGAGCAGTTCTTC.

The rearrangement links TRBV28 to TRBJ1-2; perhaps TRBD1 as D (6 bases). Between the trimmed V and J ends, which lost 6 bases and 8 bases, there was a span of 25 bases. Germline assignment: CDR1 MDHEN and CDR2 SYDVKM. The CDR3 length is 16 residues. CDR3 region: CASSHRVWVVDGGYTF. In DNA form, the CDR3 reads TGTGCCAGCAGCCACAGGGTTTGGGTGGTTGATGGCGGCTACACCTTC.

This clonotype has at least ten counts. The chain has TRBV29-1 and TRBJ1-5; D is unresolved. CDR1 and CDR2 (germline): SQVTM, ANQGSEA. The CDR3 runs 13 residues. Trimming took 7 bases from V and 0 from J, leaving 10 bases between them. The CDR3 coding sequence is TGCAGCGCGATAGAGAATAGCAATCAGCCCCAGCATTTT. Protein sequence: CSAIENSNQPQHF.

This clonotype was detected many times. In DNA, the CDR3 is TGTGCCAGCAGCCAATTGACAGCGAACACTGAAGCTTTCTTT. The encoded protein is CASSQLTANTEAFF. The chain recombines TRBV9 with TRBJ1-1; perhaps TRBD1 as D (5 bases). Germline V lookup: CDR1 SGDLS, CDR2 YYNGEE. CDR3 size: 14 residues. V was shortened by 4 bases and J by 1 base, with 11 bases between the two germline ends.

This clonotype appeared many times. This chain links TRBV2 with TRBJ2-1; 9 bases agree with TRBD1. The CDR3 covers 13 residues. V dropped 10 bases and J dropped 9; count of bases not matched to a gene: 10. Germline assignment: CDR1 SNHLY and CDR2 FYNNEI. The chain's CDR3 is CAKNRGLLSEQFF. The CDR3 nucleotides are TGTGCCAAAAACAGGGGGCTATTGAGTGAGCAGTTCTTC. The variable domain in full, with the rest retrieved from reference TRBV2 and TRBJ2-1, is EPEVTQTPSHQVTQMGQEVILRCVPISNHLYFYWYRQILGQKVEFLVSFYNNEISEKSEIFDDQFSVERPDGSNFTLKIRSTKLEDSAMYFCAKNRGLLSEQFFGPGTRLTVL.

This clonotype was observed at least ten times. The chain carries TRBV7-2 and TRBJ1-6; D is unresolved. Looked up from germline, CDR1 is SGHTA and CDR2 is FQGNSA. This CDR3 region has 17 residues. V dropped 1 base and J dropped 7 bases, with 17 bases sitting between them. The CDR3 DNA reads TGTGCCAGCAGCTTAGTACCGGTCGTTTTGAACAATTCACCCCTCCACTTT. It specifies CASSLVPVVLNNSPLHF.

This clonotype was picked up many times. V usage is TRBV5-4 and J usage is TRBJ2-7, with 7 bases identical to TRBD2. Germline-derived CDR1 and CDR2 are SGHNT and YYREEE (reference sequence). The CDR3 runs 15 residues. Unmatched junction bases numbered 10, after V lost 4 bases and J lost 3 bases. CDR3 nucleotides: TGTGCCAGCAGCCGATTGGGGGGGAAGATCTACGAGCAGTACTTC. This encodes CASSRLGGKIYEQYF.

The V gene is TRBV6-4, the J gene TRBJ1-1; no clear D gene. V was cut by 6 bases and J by 0 bases, with 11 bases left in between. The CDR3 is 14 residues long. Germline lookup yields CDR1 MRHNA and CDR2 SNTAGT. The CDR3 reads CASRADALNTEAFF. CDR3 bases: TGTGCCAGCAGAGCAGACGCCCTGAACACTGAAGCTTTCTTT.

This chain joins TRBV7-9 and TRBJ2-7, with D perhaps TRBD2 (5 bases). The CDR3 consists of 13 residues. Trimming took 5 bases from V and 3 from J, leaving 11 bases between them. CDR1 is SEHNR, CDR2 FQNEAQ, per germline (reference sequence). The CDR3 DNA reads as TGTGCCAGCAGCCCGGGATCTTACTACGAGCAGTACTTC. It specifies CASSPGSYYEQYF.

This clonotype was found many times. The rearrangement links TRBV6-2 or TRBV6-3 to TRBJ2-2; a possible D gene is TRBD2 (5 bases). Germline V gene lookup returns CDR1 MNHEY and CDR2 SVGEGT. The CDR3 has 13 amino acids. Trimming shortened V by 6 bases and J by 2 bases, and 7 bases separated the two germline ends. The CDR3 nucleotides are TGTGCCAGCAGGGCTAGCAACACCGGGGAGCTGTTTTTT. Its protein product is CASRASNTGELFF.

In this sample, this clonotype turned up many times. The rearrangement links TRBV4-3 to TRBJ1-1; 7 bases are shared with TRBD1. The CDR3 extends over 15 amino acids. Germline values: CDR1 LGHNA, CDR2 YSLEER. The J segment lost 4 bases and the V segment lost 0 bases, leaving 5 bases of the junction unmatched. The CDR3 coding sequence is TGCGCCAGCAGCCAAGAAAGGGGGCGAGGCACTGAAGCTTTCTTT. Translating it yields CASSQERGRGTEAFF.

This rearrangement joins TRBV5-1 to TRBJ2-1; weak D call: TRBD2 (5 bases). Germline CDR1 is SGHRS and CDR2 is YFSETQ. The ends were cut back, 4 bases at V and 10 bases at J, with 12 bases in the middle. The CDR3 runs 12 residues. CDR3 nucleotide sequence: TGCGCCAGCAGCCAGAATTCGGGAGAGCAGTTCTTC. Residues: CASSQNSGEQFF.

This clonotype appeared many times. This chain uses TRBV6-2 or TRBV6-3 with TRBJ1-1; D gene ambiguous. The CDR3 runs 14 residues. The germline V gene has CDR1 MNHEY and CDR2 SVGEGT. The V end was cut by 4 bases, the J end by 0 bases, with 9 bases between. This chain's CDR3 is CASSFGELNTEAFF. The CDR3 DNA follows: TGTGCCAGCAGTTTTGGAGAGCTGAACACTGAAGCTTTCTTT.

This clonotype was observed a handful of times. V is TRBV12-3 or TRBV12-4 and J is TRBJ2-2, with 7 bases aligning to TRBD1. After removal of 5 bases from V and 0 bases from J, the junction contained 6 bases not matched to a gene. CDR3 length: 16 amino acids. The CDR3 DNA follows: TGTGCCAGCAGTATGGACAGGTTTCCGAACACCGGGGAGCTGTTTTTT. Translating gives CASSMDRFPNTGELFF.

This rearrangement joins TRBV2 to TRBJ2-7; perhaps TRBD2 as D (6 bases). CDR1 is SNHLY, CDR2 FYNNEI, per germline. The CDR3 consists of 11 residues. The germline V and J ends were trimmed by 9 bases and 7 bases, with 13 bases remaining between them. The CDR3 DNA reads as TGTGCCAGTCGACTAGTTCAAGAGCAGTACTTC. As protein: CASRLVQEQYF. The full variable domain, with the rest looked up from reference TRBV2 and TRBJ2-7, is EPEVTQTPSHQVTQMGQEVILRCVPISNHLYFYWYRQILGQKVEFLVSFYNNEISEKSEIFDDQFSVERPDGSNFTLKIRSTKLEDSAMYFCASRLVQEQYFGPGTRLTVT.

There are a few counts of this clonotype. The chain is built from TRBV28 and TRBJ1-1, with D perhaps matching TRBD1 (6 bases). Per germline, CDR1 MDHEN and CDR2 SYDVKM. There are 16 residues in the CDR3. The V gene lost 3 bases and the J gene lost 1 base, with 15 bases spanning the gap. The DNA for the CDR3 is TGTGCCAGCAGTTTTCGGGTGGGCAGGGGGAACACTGAAGCTTTCTTT. It encodes CASSFRVGRGNTEAFF.

The CDR3 region has the DNA TGTGCCAGCAGTTACTTTACTAGCCACTACGAGCAGTACTTC. It codes for CASSYFTSHYEQYF. The chain is built from TRBV6-5 and TRBJ2-7, with D maybe TRBD2 (6 bases). Trimming took 1 base from V and 3 from J, leaving 10 bases between them. The CDR3 totals 14 residues. Per the germline V gene, CDR1 is MNHEY and CDR2 is SVGAGI.

This clonotype was picked up a small number of times. CDR3 in DNA: TGTGCCAGCAGCCTAGGGGGGACGGGCGGCCCTCAAGAGACCCAGTACTTC. Protein sequence: CASSLGGTGGPQETQYF. The V and J genes are TRBV9 and TRBJ2-5; either TRBD1 or TRBD2 may supply D (6 bases each). Trimming took 4 bases from V and 2 from J, leaving 21 bases between them. This CDR3 has 17 residues. Germline lookup yields CDR1 SGDLS and CDR2 YYNGEE.